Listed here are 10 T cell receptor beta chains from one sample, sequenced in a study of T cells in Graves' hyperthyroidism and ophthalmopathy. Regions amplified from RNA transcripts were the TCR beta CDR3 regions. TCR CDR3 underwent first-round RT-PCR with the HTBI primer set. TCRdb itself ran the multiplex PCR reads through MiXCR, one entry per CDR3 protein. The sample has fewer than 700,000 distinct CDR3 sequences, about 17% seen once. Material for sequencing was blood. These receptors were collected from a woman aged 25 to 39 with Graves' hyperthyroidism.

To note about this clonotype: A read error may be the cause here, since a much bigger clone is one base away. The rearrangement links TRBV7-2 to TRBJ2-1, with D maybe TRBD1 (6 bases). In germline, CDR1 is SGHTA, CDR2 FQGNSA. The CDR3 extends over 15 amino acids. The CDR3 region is CASSTRNRAYNERFF. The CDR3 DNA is TGTGCCAGCAGCACACGGAACAGGGCCTACAATGAGCGGTTCTTC.

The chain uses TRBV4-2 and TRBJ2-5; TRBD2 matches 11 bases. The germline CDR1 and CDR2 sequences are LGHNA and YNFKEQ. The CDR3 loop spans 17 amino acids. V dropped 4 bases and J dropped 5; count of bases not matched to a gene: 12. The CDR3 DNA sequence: TGTGCCAGCAGCCCCCAAACTAGCGGGAGTTCTGTGGAGACCCAGTACTTC. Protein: CASSPQTSGSSVETQYF.

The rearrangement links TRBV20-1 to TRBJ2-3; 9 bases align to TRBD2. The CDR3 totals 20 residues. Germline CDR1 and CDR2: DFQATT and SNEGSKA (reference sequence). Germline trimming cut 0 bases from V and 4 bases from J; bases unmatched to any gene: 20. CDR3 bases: TGCAGTGCTAGAGATCGGGTACTAGCGGGCGATTCTAGGGTCCCAGATACGCAGTATTTT. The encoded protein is CSARDRVLAGDSRVPDTQYF.

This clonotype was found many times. The CDR3 protein is CASSQSGRRNEQFF. The CDR3 nucleotides are TGTGCCAGCAGCCAGAGCGGGAGGAGGAATGAGCAGTTCTTC. V is TRBV3-1 and J is TRBJ2-1; 9 bases fit TRBD2. The trim removed 3 bases at V and 7 bases at J, leaving 4 bases unmatched. The CDR3 is 14 amino acids. Germline assignment: CDR1 LGHDT and CDR2 YNNKEL (reference sequence).

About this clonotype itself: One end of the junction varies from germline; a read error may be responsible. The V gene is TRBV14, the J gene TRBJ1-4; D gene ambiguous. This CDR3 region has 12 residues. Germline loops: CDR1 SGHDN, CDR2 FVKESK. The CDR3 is CANSAVAEKLFF. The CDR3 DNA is TGTGCCAACAGCGCCGTCGCCGAAAAACTGTTTTTT.

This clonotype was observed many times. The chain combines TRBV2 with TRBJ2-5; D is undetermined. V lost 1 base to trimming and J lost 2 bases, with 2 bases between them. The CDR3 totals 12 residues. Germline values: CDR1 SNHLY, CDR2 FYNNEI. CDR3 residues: CASSEEQETQYF. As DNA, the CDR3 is TGTGCCAGCAGTGAAGAGCAAGAGACCCAGTACTTC.

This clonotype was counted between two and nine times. CDR3 residues: CASSLGGTWGQPQHF. In nucleotides, the CDR3 is TGTGCCAGCAGCTTAGGGGGGACATGGGGTCAGCCCCAGCATTTT. The genes are TRBV7-2 and TRBJ1-5, with D possibly TRBD1 on 6 matching bases. Germline CDR1 is SGHTA and CDR2 is FQGNSA. The CDR3 covers 15 residues. The germline V and J ends were trimmed by 1 base and 6 bases, with 13 bases remaining between them.

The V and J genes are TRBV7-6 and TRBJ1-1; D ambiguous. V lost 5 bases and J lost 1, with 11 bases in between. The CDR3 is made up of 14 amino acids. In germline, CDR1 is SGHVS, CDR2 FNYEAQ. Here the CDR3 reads CASSDNTPNTEAFF. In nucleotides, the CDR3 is TGTGCCAGCAGCGATAATACGCCGAACACTGAAGCTTTCTTT.

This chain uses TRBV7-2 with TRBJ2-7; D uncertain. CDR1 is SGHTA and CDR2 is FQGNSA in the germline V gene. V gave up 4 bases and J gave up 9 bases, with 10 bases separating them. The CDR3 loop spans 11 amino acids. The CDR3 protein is CASSYKDGQYF. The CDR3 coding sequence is TGTGCCAGCAGCTACAAAGACGGGCAGTACTTC.

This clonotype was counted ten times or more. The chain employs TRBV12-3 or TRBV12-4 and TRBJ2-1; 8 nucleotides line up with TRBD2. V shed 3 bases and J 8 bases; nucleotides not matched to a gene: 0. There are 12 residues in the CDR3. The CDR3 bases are TGTGCCAGCAGTTTCGGGAGGGATGAGCAGTTCTTC. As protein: CASSFGRDEQFF.